Here is one TCR beta chain with its context. What it binds is not known. TCRdb redid the calling of the reads with MiXCR, one entry per CDR3 protein. The table has hundreds of thousands of distinct CDR3 sequences, roughly a sixth seen once. This entry is derived from a study of T cell repertoires in cytomegalovirus infection. Study as a whole: Evidence of both CMV infection and a matching HLA type came from public TCR beta signatures. The study, taken as a whole, reports: People with CMV and the relevant HLA were identified by cumulative public TCR beta family frequency. HLA-C-restricted, CMV-specific TCR beta clonotypes were dominant ex vivo.

This CDR3 spans 16 amino acids. V was trimmed by 6 bases and J by 1 base, leaving 21 bases between them. Per germline, CDR1 DFQATT and CDR2 SNEGSKA (reference sequence). This chain uses TRBV20-1 with TRBJ1-1; tentative D call: TRBD1 (5 bases). This clonotype was sampled from a human donor in good health (CMV status not recorded). Some clones in this sample may be carry-over from other donors' samples. Sequenced material: PBMCs. The chain's CDR3 is CSAPPRGRGWNTEAFF. The DNA for the CDR3 is TGCAGTGCACCCCCCCGGGGGAGGGGCTGGAACACTGAAGCTTTCTTT.